These T cell receptor beta chains were read from a single sample in a study of shared clonotypes between healthy human individuals. TCRdb's table, derived via immunoSEQ multiplex PCR, lists solely in-frame clones and lacks some. The sample has more than 1.2 million clones, just under 99% seen once. The material sequenced was naive CD4+ T cells sorted from blood. The source is a man aged 25-45 years in good health. Each CDR3 is given with its conserved first and last residue. Each record gives: V gene, clone size, J gene, D gene, CDR3 length, CDR3 DNA, CDR3 protein. The D gene is left open where the match is weak. Some rows have no size entry. The others give once, few or many, or a class for an expanded clone.

V: TRBV28
size: NA
J: TRBJ2-7
D: NA
length: 13
DNA: TGTGCCAGCCAGACAATAGGGCCGTACGAGCAGTACTTC
CDR3: CASQTIGPYEQYF

V: TRBV6-4
size: NA
J: TRBJ2-3
D: TRBD1
length: 17
DNA: TGTGCCAGCAGTGACGGGAGGACAGGGACCGTCACAGATACGCAGTATTTT
CDR3: CASSDGRTGTVTDTQYF

V: TRBV2
size: NA
J: TRBJ2-7
D: NA
length: 13
DNA: TGTGCCAGCAGCGCGGGTCTCAAGTACGAGCAGTACTTC
CDR3: CASSAGLKYEQYF

V: TRBV29-1
size: NA
J: TRBJ2-7
D: NA
length: 15
DNA: TGCAGCGTTGGTCGGCGGGGACTGGGAGCCTACGAGCAGTACTTC
CDR3: CSVGRRGLGAYEQYF

V: TRBV18
size: NA
J: TRBJ1-2
D: NA
length: 14
DNA: TGTGCCAGCTCACCACTGGGCCACATATATGGCTACACCTTC
CDR3: CASSPLGHIYGYTF

V: TRBV9
size: NA
J: TRBJ2-7
D: TRBD2
length: 15
DNA: TGTGCCAGCAGCCTCGGACTAGCGGGATCATACGAGCAGTACTTC
CDR3: CASSLGLAGSYEQYF

V: TRBV29-1
size: NA
J: TRBJ1-2
D: NA
length: 17
DNA: TGCAGCGTTGGAGTCCCGACGGGCGGGGTTAAGGCCTATGGCTACACCTTC
CDR3: CSVGVPTGGVKAYGYTF

V: TRBV29-1
size: NA
J: TRBJ1-2
D: NA
length: 14
DNA: TGCAGCGCAAAAGGTCGGGGGGCGTATGGTGGCTACACCTTC
CDR3: CSAKGRGAYGGYTF

V: TRBV5-4
size: NA
J: TRBJ1-1
D: NA
length: 13
DNA: TGTGCCAGCACCTTTGGGCGGGACACTGAAGCTTTCTTT
CDR3: CASTFGRDTEAFF

V: TRBV19
size: NA
J: TRBJ2-7
D: TRBD1
length: 15
DNA: TGTGCCAGTAGTATCGGAGGGACAGGGGTCTACGAGCAGTACTTC
CDR3: CASSIGGTGVYEQYF

V: TRBV5-1
size: NA
J: TRBJ2-1
D: TRBD1
length: 14
DNA: TGCGCCAGCAGCCGAGGACAGGGGGAGGATGAGCAGTTCTTC
CDR3: CASSRGQGEDEQFF

V: TRBV19
size: NA
J: TRBJ2-1
D: TRBD2
length: 18
DNA: TGTGCCAGTAGTATAAGGGCCCTTGGGAGCGGGACGTGGAATGAGCAGTTCTTC
CDR3: CASSIRALGSGTWNEQFF

V: TRBV19
size: NA
J: TRBJ1-5
D: NA
length: 13
DNA: TGTGCCAGTAGCTGGGACGGCGGCCAGCCCCAGCATTTT
CDR3: CASSWDGGQPQHF

V: TRBV19
size: NA
J: TRBJ2-7
D: TRBD1
length: 15
DNA: TGTGCCAGTAGTATCACTGGGACAGGGGAGTACGAGCAGTACTTC
CDR3: CASSITGTGEYEQYF

V: TRBV25-1
size: once
J: TRBJ2-3
D: NA
length: 13
DNA: TGTGCCAGCAGTGCAACAGGCACAGATACGCAGTATTTT
CDR3: CASSATGTDTQYF

V: TRBV27
size: NA
J: TRBJ2-5
D: NA
length: 16
DNA: TGTGCCAGCAGTTTGGGGCGTCTGGCAGGGATGGAGACCCAGTACTTC
CDR3: CASSLGRLAGMETQYF

V: TRBV5-1
size: NA
J: TRBJ2-3
D: TRBD2
length: 19
DNA: TGCGCCAGCAGCTTAGGGGCGACTAGCGGGACCTCTAGCACAGATACGCAGTATTTT
CDR3: CASSLGATSGTSSTDTQYF

V: TRBV4-1
size: NA
J: TRBJ1-5
D: NA
length: 16
DNA: TGCGCCAGCAGCCAAGTATTCGGGTATAGCAATCAGCCCCAGCATTTT
CDR3: CASSQVFGYSNQPQHF

V: TRBV18
size: NA
J: TRBJ2-4
D: TRBD1
length: 15
DNA: TGTGCCACCTCAGAAATAACCGGGACAGAAAACATTCAGTACTTC
CDR3: CATSEITGTENIQYF

V: TRBV7-2
size: NA
J: TRBJ1-3
D: NA
length: 12
DNA: TGTGCCAGCAGCTTAGCGGCAGGGACCATATATTTT
CDR3: CASSLAAGTIYF

V: TRBV18
size: NA
J: TRBJ2-3
D: NA
length: 16
DNA: TGTGCCAGCTCACCACTTAGTAGCGGCTACACAGATACGCAGTATTTT
CDR3: CASSPLSSGYTDTQYF

V: TRBV2
size: once
J: TRBJ1-5
D: NA
length: 16
DNA: TGTGCCAGCAGTGATCTCGAGTGGCCCCACTATCAGCCCCAGCATTTT
CDR3: CASSDLEWPHYQPQHF

V: TRBV7-9
size: NA
J: TRBJ1-1
D: NA
length: 15
DNA: TGTGCCAGCAGCTTAGCGGGGCGCATGAACACTGAAGCTTTCTTT
CDR3: CASSLAGRMNTEAFF

V: TRBV5-1
size: NA
J: TRBJ1-2
D: NA
length: 15
DNA: TGCGCCAGCAGCTTGGCCACGGCGCAGGGTTATGGCTACACCTTC
CDR3: CASSLATAQGYGYTF